One sample yielded the 9 T cell receptor beta chains listed below, sequenced in a study of identical twins. TCRdb re-derived calls from the 5' RACE reads in MiXCR, one entry per CDR3 protein. Of around 300,000 distinct CDR3 sequences in the sample, under 9.5% are singletons; the top ten hold less than 2.5%. The same sample was also used in a study of yellow fever vaccine responses in identical twins.

Sequencing was done on a sample of memory (CD45RO+) T cells sorted from blood. Receptor source: a woman aged 18-29 years in good health.

This clonotype was found many times. DNA of the CDR3: TGTGCCAGCAGCTTATCGTCGGGTAACAATGAGCAGTTCTTC. Translation: CASSLSSGNNEQFF. The chain recombines TRBV7-2 with TRBJ2-1, with D unresolved. The germline CDR1 and CDR2 sequences are SGHTA and FQGNSA. Trimming took off 2 bases at V and 5 bases at J, with 10 bases between the two ends. The CDR3 spans 14 residues.

This clonotype was recorded many times. This rearrangement joins TRBV10-3 to TRBJ2-1; D tentatively reads TRBD1 or TRBD2 (6 bases each). V lost 0 bases and J 2 bases, leaving 8 bases between the germline ends. CDR1 is ENHRY, CDR2 SYGVKD, per germline. The CDR3 consists of 15 residues. CDR3 sequence (DNA): TGTGCCATCAGTGAGTCGGAGGGGGCCTACAATGAGCAGTTCTTC. This translates into CAISESEGAYNEQFF.

This clonotype came up many times. The rearrangement joins TRBV12-3 or TRBV12-4 to TRBJ1-1; weak D call: TRBD1 (6 bases). CDR3 length equals 15 residues. The V gene lost 6 bases and the J gene lost 0 bases, with 14 bases spanning the gap. The CDR3 spells CASRRTGLMNTEAFF. In DNA form, the CDR3 reads TGTGCCAGCAGACGTACAGGGTTAATGAACACTGAAGCTTTCTTT.

This clonotype came up many times. This CDR3 reads CASTRSDSTGELFF. The CDR3 coding sequence is TGTGCCAGCACCAGGTCTGACAGCACCGGGGAGCTGTTTTTT. V usage is TRBV6-2 or TRBV6-3 and J usage is TRBJ2-2, with D tentatively TRBD1 (5 bases). The germline CDR1 and CDR2 sequences are MNHEY and SVGEGT. The CDR3 covers 14 residues. V shed 7 bases and J shed 4 bases, with 13 bases lying between them.

This rearrangement joins TRBV28 to TRBJ1-5; no reliable D call. V lost 3 bases, J lost 9 bases, and 6 bases lay in between. Germline V CDR1 and CDR2: MDHEN, SYDVKM. This CDR3 spans 11 amino acids. CDR3 coding DNA: TGTGCCAGCAGTTTTAATGGGCCCCAGCATTTT. Translating gives CASSFNGPQHF.

This clonotype appeared a few times. The V and J genes are TRBV7-2 and TRBJ2-1; 7 nucleotides match TRBD2. CDR1 SGHTA and CDR2 FQGNSA come from the germline V gene. The CDR3 has 13 residues. Trimming removed 5 bases from V and 9 bases from J; junction bases left unmatched: 7. The CDR3 region is CASSPGTMSEQFF. The DNA of the CDR3 is TGTGCCAGCAGCCCCGGGACTATGAGTGAGCAGTTCTTC.

This clonotype was observed many times. CDR3 nucleotides: TGCAGCGTTGGAGCAGGGAACTACGAGCAGTACTTC. Protein: CSVGAGNYEQYF. The rearrangement uses TRBV29-1 and TRBJ2-7; tentative D call: TRBD1 (5 bases). CDR1 and CDR2 from the germline V gene are SQVTM and ANQGSEA. V was pared by 4 bases and J by 3 bases, with 10 bases between. This CDR3 has 12 residues.

The chain recombines TRBV20-1 with TRBJ1-1, with D possibly TRBD1 on 5 matching bases. CDR1 is DFQATT and CDR2 is SNEGSKA in the germline V gene (reference sequence). The CDR3 totals 12 residues. V lost 4 bases and J lost 7, with 13 bases in between. The CDR3 coding sequence is TGCAGTGCTAACCTTGGGGGAAGTGAAGCTTTCTTT. Encoded protein: CSANLGGSEAFF.

This clonotype was observed a few times. The J gene is TRBJ2-5, the V gene TRBV5-4; 7 positions agree with TRBD1. CDR3 size: 17 residues. Germline values: CDR1 SGHNT, CDR2 YYREEE (reference sequence). V lost 0 bases to trimming and J lost 2 bases; unmatched junction nucleotides: 10. The CDR3 DNA follows: TGTGCCAGCAGCTTGGGACAGGGTCGGTTTCTGCAAGAGACCCAGTACTTC. This encodes CASSLGQGRFLQETQYF.